This paragraph covers one TCR beta chain sequence. Its antigen is unknown. No qualities accompany the bases; no much larger clone lies one base away. Enrolling through a virtual design, the prospective study's participants ranged in age from about 18 to 89 years and lived across 24 United States geographic areas. In the prospective study, participants were assigned to cohorts based on the clinical history participants reported in a screening survey and a study questionnaire. Recovered participants in ImmuneRACE Cohort 3 were defined as having two consecutive negative NP/OP PCR tests, clearance from a healthcare professional, or resolution of symptoms. In the prospective study, mobile phlebotomists collected whole blood, serum and a nasopharyngeal or oropharyngeal swab from each participant. Participants in the prospective study had the option to provide additional blood draws and questionnaires over an approximately two-month period. Before DNA extraction, prospective study blood samples were shipped either frozen or at room temperature.

This entry comes from a study of blood T cell repertoires in COVID-19 (dated by TCRdb to 2018 to 2021). Study-level background: The collaborator samples originated in the United States, Italy and Spain and spanned the acute and convalescent phases of COVID-19. Sample metadata almost always included a de-identified subject ID, COVID-19 status, age in years and sex. Where available, HLA class I and class II types were taken from metadata supplied by the sample provider and were not determined by assay-based typing. The samples were drawn from the first 160 participants of the ongoing ImmuneRACE study and from under 1,500 subjects provided by 6 global collaborators. The repertoires were made available in a free public database intended to serve as a resource for research on the immune response to SARS-CoV-2. Subjects who had been exposed to COVID-19, were actively infected with it, or had recovered from it provided the deeply sampled blood TCRbeta repertoires that made up the dataset. The prospective study material was composed of cDNA or gDNA derived from T cells, B-cell-depleted T cells, or PBMCs.

TCRbeta CDR3 regions were amplified from genomic DNA by means of the immunoSEQ Assay, a bias-controlled multiplex PCR. Per the source publication's procedure: The number of nucleated cells in each sample was estimated by amplification of reference gene primers within the assay. To quantify the absolute abundance of each unique TCRbeta CDR3 rearrangement, sequence reads were collapsed and filtered. Productive Simpson clonality was computed per sample as the square root of Simpson's diversity index over productive rearrangements. TCRdb stores this immuneACCESS table with in-frame sequences only. Part of the clones is absent; in the studies checked, under half of the shortfall reflects unresolved V genes, and no reason is known for the rest. The V and J calls and clone size come from that table; D and trimming were worked out from the DNA. The table for this sample lists over 200,000 clones; about nine tenths of them were counted only once. The ten largest clones take up 15% of the sample.

Broad study findings and their caveats: The amount of clinical and demographic metadata varied by source and participant and was provided uncurated.

The receptor was isolated from a man aged 18 to 29 who had recovered from COVID-19. Sample: PBMCs or T cells enriched from blood (not recorded which).

Read as DNA, the sequence is TGTGCCAGCAGCCTTTGGGGGGTAGGTTCACCCCTCCACTTT. Its coded protein is CASSLWGVGSPLHF. The rearranged segments are TRBV6-5 and TRBJ1-6, and perhaps TRBD1 as D gene, on 5 matching bases. Looking up the germline V gene yields CDR1 MNHEY and CDR2 SVGAGI. Deletion took 6 bases off V and 9 bases off J, with a span of 15 bases between the germline ends. The CDR3 covers 14 residues, taking in both the cysteine and the phenylalanine. This entry keeps only the CDR3 DNA: 42 bases, framed from base 1.